This record looks at one T cell receptor (beta chain) sequence and its context. These data belong to a study of blood T cell repertoires in COVID-19. Turning to the study itself: Italy, Spain and the United States were the sources of the convalescent and acute COVID-19 samples. In each case, the material was cDNA or gDNA derived from T cells, B-cell-depleted T cells, or PBMCs.

In the source study's methods: Using reference gene primer amplification, nucleated cell counts were estimated. Some clones are missing from TCRdb's copy, which holds only in-frame ones; the method was immunoSEQ multiplex PCR. That table supplies the V and J calls and clone size; D and trimming were determined from the DNA. The table records about 53,000 clones, around 79% of them present only once. V gave up 7 bases and J gave up 0 bases; unmatched junction bases: 8. Germline CDR1 SGHAT, CDR2 FQNNGV. The CDR3 covers 16 residues. The V call is TRBV11-2, the J call TRBJ2-1, with 8 bases matching TRBD2. This clonotype was obtained from a man between 65 and 85 years old with active or convalescent COVID-19. The sample consisted of peripheral blood. The CDR3 DNA reads TGTGCCAGCACAGAGACTAGCGCCAGCTCCTACAATGAGCAGTTCTTC. Translation: CASTETSASSYNEQFF. The variable domain in full, with the rest retrieved from reference TRBV11-2 and TRBJ2-1, is EAGVAQSPRYKIIEKRQSVAFWCNPISGHATLYWYQQILGQGPKLLIQFQNNGVVDDSQLPKDRFSAERLKGVDSTLKIQPAKLEDSAVYLCASTETSASSYNEQFFGPGTRLTVL.